The clone carrying this T cell receptor beta chain was seen ten or more times. Its target is unknown. TCRdb redid the calling of the RT-PCR reads with MiXCR, one entry per CDR3 protein. The top ten clones hold approximately 13% of a sample with 450,000 to 600,000 distinct CDR3 sequences, roughly 8.2% of them seen once. These data come from a study of response to subunit inactivated influenza vaccine. The CDR3 loop spans 19 amino acids. The V gene end was trimmed by 4 bases and the J gene end by 1 base; junction bases not matched to a gene: 7. Study-wide results and caveats: A suggestion made by the authors is that each seasonal influenza vaccination recruits few new T cells.

The sequence was obtained from a man between 45 and 75 years old who received an inactivated influenza vaccine. This chain uses TRBV12-3 or TRBV12-4 with TRBJ2-1; 16 bases match TRBD2. The material was PBMCs from blood, obtained approximately 25 months after vaccination. DNA for the CDR3: TGTGCCAGCAGTTCAGGGACTAGCGGGAGGGCCAGGTCCTACAATGAGCAGTTCTTC. Protein sequence: CASSSGTSGRARSYNEQFF.